A few counts support the clone carrying this T cell receptor (beta chain). This sample is part of a study of blood T cell repertoires in COVID-19. Turning to the study itself: Some COVID-19 samples were acute and others convalescent; all came from the United States, Italy and Spain.

TCRdb keeps only in-frame clones here, not all; method: immunoSEQ multiplex PCR. The repertoire includes about 25,000 clones, roughly nine tenths of them detected once, and about 9.6% sits in the top ten. Trimming shortened V by 6 bases and J by 5 bases, and 19 bases separated the two germline ends. The germline CDR1 and CDR2 sequences are MGHRA and YSYEKL. The CDR3 covers 16 residues. The rearrangement links TRBV4-1 to TRBJ1-4, with no clear D. The sequencing sample was made of peripheral blood. This receptor was identified in a man between 65 and 85 years old with acute or convalescent COVID-19. The CDR3: CASSLNRDGPNEKLFF. The CDR3 region has the DNA TGCGCCAGCAGTCTCAACAGAGACGGCCCGAATGAAAAACTGTTTTTT.